This T cell receptor beta chain comes out of a study of T cell responses to AZD1222 COVID-19 vaccine. Overall study results and limits: Repertoires in all cases were sampled only once the peak T cell response had passed.

Some clones are missing from TCRdb's copy, which holds only in-frame ones; the method was immunoSEQ multiplex PCR. The table has about 130,000 clones, over 90% seen once. Remarks on this clone: No antigen is known for it.

The receptor comes from an adult in good health. The sample in question was peripheral blood, obtained on day 0 of AZD1222 vaccination.

CDR3 nucleotides: TGTGCCAGCAGCCAACGGGGACCCGCGCGGACCCAGTACTTC. It codes for CASSQRGPARTQYF. The rearrangement joins TRBV13 to TRBJ2-5; either TRBD1 or TRBD2 may fit D (5 bases each). The germline V gene encodes CDR1 PRHDT and CDR2 FYEKMQ (reference sequence). The CDR3 is 14 amino acids. With 5 bases removed from V and 7 bases from J, the gap between germline ends came to 17 bases.